Sequencing of this T cell receptor (beta chain) was carried out in a study of cytomegalovirus exposure and HLA in healthy donors (dated by TCRdb to the late 2010s). Regarding the complete study: An earlier analysis of fewer than 750 of the donors reported over 250 Gb of sequence data and some 110 million unique TCR beta sequences obtained from around 170 million T cells. Every discovery cohort repertoire had been produced on one sequencing platform. A handful of DR-DQ haplotypes were handled as single units for association and clustering because linkage in the cohort was strong. An early release covering over 500 HLA-typed donors comprised about 320 gigabases of sequencing data and around 80 million unique TCR sequences. To study patterns of TCR occurrence, a later analysis re-analyzed previously published TCR beta repertoires from 666 donors and added high-resolution HLA genotyping. The number of donors typed differed by locus, with roughly 629-640 for A, B, C, DRB1 and DQB1, more than 500 for DQA1, 606 for DPA1, and 450 to 480 for DPB1. Of the 350 to 450 genotyped donors, 70% to 90% were placed in the genetic ancestry cluster associated with self-reported Caucasian donors. The study profiled the T cell repertoires of 500 to 800 subjects by immunosequencing and related them to cytomegalovirus serostatus. To decide whether each TCR beta V gene segment behaved as functional or pseudogenic, an earlier analysis of some 580 of the donors relied on high-throughput TCR beta sequencing. Genome-wide SNP genotypes for about 55% of the 666 donors were used in a later genetic analysis, which treated that subset as a discovery cohort. Among 398 genotyped donors of the cohort, an average of roughly 240,000 unique TCR beta nucleotide sequences were sequenced per donor, roughly 20% of them non-productive. In the later analysis, no new phenotypic data were used to find candidate immune exposures; instead, reliance was placed on TCR beta sequences and their occurrence across donors. HLA typing included class I and class II loci at four-digit resolution. The aim of the study was to test whether cataloging public T cell receptors could identify signatures of past pathogen exposure. To predict cytomegalovirus infection status, the study brought together high-throughput TCR immunosequencing, statistical association of individual TCRs with disease status, and machine learning. Donor age, sex, ethnicity and CMV serostatus were compiled alongside the repertoire data. In addition to the first cohort of 650 to 750 subjects, a separate validation cohort of some 120 different subjects was used.

Library method: the immunoSEQ multiplex PCR assay. A mixture of 60 forward primers for TCR Vbeta segments and 13 reverse primers for TCR Jbeta segments was used in the multiplex PCR. Amplification of the CDR3 region of rearranged TCR beta genes was performed with a multiplex PCR assay on genomic DNA. The Illumina HiSeq System was used to sequence the amplified TCR beta libraries as 87-base-pair reads. Processing in the source paper ran as follows. A later analysis tallied 75 million to 95 million unique TCR beta chains across the approximately 670 repertoires, and some 10 million of those chains were shared by two or more donors. A nearest-neighbor algorithm error-corrected the raw reads and collapsed the reads into unique sequences, merging closely related sequences to remove PCR and sequencing errors. CDR3 sequences were aligned to IMGT reference sequences to assign V, D and J gene segments. Each retained sequence needed at least a six-nucleotide match to both a V gene segment and a J gene segment. A rearrangement counted as productive if the CDR3 had no stop codons and remained in frame with V and J, and every other rearrangement counted as non-productive. Following IMGT convention, CDR3 was defined as the stretch from the second conserved V-encoded cysteine up to the conserved J-encoded phenylalanine. Sequences without an unambiguous match to a single V gene segment were excluded from the earlier analysis of about 640 of the donors. An earlier analysis of roughly 590 of the donors called V segments functional above 56.7% productive rearrangements and segregating when the between-donor standard deviation exceeded 5%. A statistical classification framework was built for diagnosing cytomegalovirus status from the catalog of TCR beta chain sequences. In a later analysis, TCR nucleotide sequences were compared against IMGT/GENE-DB human TR gene sequences so that V and J genes could be assigned. In a later analysis, CDR3 sequences and most-parsimonious VDJ recombination scenarios were assigned using the TCRdist pipeline. In a later analysis, each TCR beta chain was defined by its CDR3 amino acid sequence together with its V-gene family, and reads without a unique V-gene family were excluded. To address suspected cross-contamination and a sequencing artifact, a later analysis removed around 600 highly shared, low-generation-probability nucleotide sequences. In a later analysis, a clonal expansion index was calculated for each public chain from normalized within-repertoire ranks of inferred template counts. A later analysis computed generation probabilities with a VDJ recombination model fitted to out-of-frame rearrangements, and checked the results against IGoR. In a later analysis, TCR-TCR, TCR-HLA and TCR-CMV co-occurrence was scored with hypergeometric tests, and a repertoire-size bias correction was applied to TCR pairs. In a later analysis, false discovery rates were estimated by permuting HLA or CMV assignments 20 times. In a later analysis, co-occurring TCRs were grouped using DBSCAN, with TCRdist sequence similarity added in when clustering inside HLA-allele-positive subsets. Repertoires with fewer than 30,000 or more than 120,000 public chains, plus five repertoires with anomalous nucleotide sharing, were excluded from co-occurrence clustering. What TCRdb holds here is the immuneACCESS table cut down to in-frame rearrangements. Part of the clones is not present; checked against another copy, under half of the missing clones reflect an unresolved V gene, and the others are unexplained. That table furnishes V, J and clone size, whereas the DNA furnished D and trimming. The sample contains around 130,000 clones, approximately 80% of them found a single time. The biggest ten clones account for around 2% of the sample.

For this clone: Its antigen remains unidentified. There are no base qualities to consult, and no much larger clone falls within one base.

The cohort was made up of approximately 700 healthy bone marrow donors. At the time of sampling, all cohort members were nominally healthy, though unrecorded immune exposures were likely present. The donor tested CMV seronegative, placing the donor among the 350 or so seronegative members of the cohort. A peripheral blood sample was collected from each donor, and TCR beta sequencing was performed on peripheral blood mononuclear cells. Genomic DNA extraction from the blood cell samples was performed with the Qiagen DNeasy Blood Extraction Kit. Relative to germline, V is 4 bases shorter and J is 5 bases shorter, with 12 bases between their ends. The germline V gene supplies CDR1 SQVTM and CDR2 ANQGSEA. The CDR3 holds 13 amino acids from the cysteine to the phenylalanine. Only the CDR3 part of the read is kept: 39 bases, read in frame from the first base. What the study reported, not specific to this receptor: Across donors, most TCR sequences were observed very rarely, whereas some public TCRs were present in many individuals. In vitro tests confirmed that three of the cytomegalovirus-associated TCR beta chains recognize cytomegalovirus antigens. The cohort was sequenced for TCR beta chains only, and without alpha or paired-chain data the features that could be detected were limited. Immune exposure information for the cohort was limited to CMV serostatus. Correlated functional status among segregating V segments might be attributable to linkage disequilibrium, but an unknown experimental factor could not be ruled out. A later analysis found that HLA-associated TCR beta chains were more clonally expanded and had lower generation probabilities than equally common non-associated chains. In a later analysis, the rate of TCR association differed among HLA loci, with DRB1 alleles having the most associated TCRs and HLA-C alleles having the fewest. A further reported finding was that TCR beta sequences accurately predicted the HLA-A and HLA-B alleles for most subjects in the first cohort. In the study, approximately 160 TCR beta chains were listed as associated with cytomegalovirus. Specific HLA alleles were associated with 15,000 to 20,000 TCR beta sequences at a false discovery rate of 0.05 in a later analysis. Compared with the approximately 600-donor mean, donors in an Asian-associated ancestry cluster had fewer N-insertions in productive TCRs, according to a later genetic analysis. Most CMV-associated TCR beta chains appeared to be HLA-restricted in a later analysis, and the HLA associations seemed to be driven largely by CMV exposure. In both the original and validation cohorts, the classifier was reported to diagnose cytomegalovirus status with high specificity and sensitivity. Assigning TCR associations to individual alleles was difficult when HLA alleles, especially DR and DQ, strongly co-occurred. In a later analysis, several top co-occurrence clusters were reported to appear linked to parvovirus B19, influenza, CMV and Epstein-Barr virus. The authors suggested that the approach could potentially be extended to other disease states and immunological phenotypes. Because counts were too low, about 18 rarely observed V segments, including chromosome 9 orphons, were excluded from the earlier analysis of several hundred of the donors. Because HLA typing was missing for some donors at each locus, association tests included only the typed subset. In an earlier analysis of some 500 of the donors, most TCR beta V segments appeared in productive rearrangements about 87% or about 30% of the time, broadly matching IMGT annotations. A cluster of highly shared sequence variants was judged likely to be a technical artifact of the sequencing pipeline. Sequencing depth was assumed to be roughly uniform across donors in the presence/absence analyses, though that assumption may not hold. The 87-base-pair reads could not distinguish some IMGT-functional V segments, including TRBV6-2 and TRBV6-3, so those segments were excluded. An association between a missense DCLRE1C variant and V-gene and J-gene trimming of TCR beta chains was found in a later genetic analysis and replicated in an independent cohort.

The chain joins TRBV29-1 to TRBJ1-5; the D region possibly corresponds to TRBD1 (6 bases align). The material sequenced was PBMCs. The sequence derives from a man aged 35-49 years in good health and CMV-seronegative. At the DNA level, the sequence is TGCAGCGTTGTTGGACAGATTGATCAGCCCCAGCATTTT. This is translated as CSVVGQIDQPQHF.